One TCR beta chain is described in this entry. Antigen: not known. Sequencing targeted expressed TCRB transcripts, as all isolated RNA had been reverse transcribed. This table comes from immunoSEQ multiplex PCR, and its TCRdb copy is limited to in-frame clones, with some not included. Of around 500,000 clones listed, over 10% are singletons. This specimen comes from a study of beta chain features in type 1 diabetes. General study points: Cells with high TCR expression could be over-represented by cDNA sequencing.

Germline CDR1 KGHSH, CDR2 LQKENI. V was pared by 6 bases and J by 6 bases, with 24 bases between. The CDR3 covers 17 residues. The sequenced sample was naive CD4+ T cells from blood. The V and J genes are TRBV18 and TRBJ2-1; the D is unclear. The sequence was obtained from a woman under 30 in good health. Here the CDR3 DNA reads TGTGCCAGCTCGTCCTTGGGTCAGATGCGAAGGACCAATGAGCAGTTCTTC. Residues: CASSSLGQMRRTNEQFF.